A selection of T cell receptor beta chains follows, all from one sample in a study of blood T cell repertoires in COVID-19. TCRdb's table, derived via immunoSEQ multiplex PCR, lists solely in-frame clones and lacks some. The sample has approximately 88,000 clones; over 60% are singletons. The specimen was peripheral blood. Every receptor here comes from a woman aged 80 or over with active or convalescent COVID-19. The CDR3 runs from the conserved cysteine through the conserved F or W. D genes are given only for firm matches. Clone size appears in some rows only: once, few, many, or a class for an expanded clone.

V gene	J gene	D gene	clone size	CDR3 protein	CDR3 DNA
TRBV9	TRBJ1-1	-	-	CASSVDLGGTEAFF	TGTGCCAGCAGCGTAGATTTAGGAGGGACTGAAGCTTTCTTT
TRBV3-1/TRBV3-2	TRBJ1-2	-	-	CASSQGVADYGYTF	TGTGCCAGCAGCCAAGGGGTGGCGGACTATGGCTACACCTTC
TRBV19	TRBJ1-2	-	few	CASRYIYGYTF	TGTGCCAGTAGGTACATTTATGGCTACACCTTC
TRBV27	TRBJ2-7	TRBD1	-	CASSFRTGGGGSYEQYF	TGTGCCAGCAGTTTTCGGACAGGGGGCGGCGGCTCCTACGAGCAGTACTTC
TRBV11-2	TRBJ2-3	-	-	CASTNEAMVGTQYF	TGTGCCAGCACCAATGAGGCGATGGTGGGTACGCAGTATTTT
TRBV15	TRBJ2-7	TRBD1	-	CATSGGTGQGGEQYF	TGTGCCACCAGCGGGGGTACGGGACAGGGGGGCGAGCAGTACTTC
TRBV3-1/TRBV3-2	TRBJ2-7	TRBD1	-	CASSHRDSYYEQYF	TGTGCCAGCAGCCATCGGGACAGCTACTACGAGCAGTACTTC
TRBV28	TRBJ2-1	-	-	CASTGDNEQFF	TGTGCCAGCACGGGGGACAATGAGCAGTTCTTC
TRBV4-3	TRBJ1-3	-	few	CASSQAPTVNNPNTIYF	TGCGCCAGCAGCCAAGCGCCCACAGTAAACAATCCAAACACCATATATTTT
TRBV7-2	TRBJ2-1	-	few	CASSFRQNPSYNEQFF	TGTGCCAGCAGCTTCAGGCAAAACCCTTCCTACAATGAGCAGTTCTTC
TRBV9	TRBJ1-3	-	-	CASSAEGAGNTIYF	TGTGCCAGCAGCGCGGAGGGCGCTGGAAACACCATATATTTT
TRBV4-3	TRBJ1-4	TRBD1	-	CASSQERTGLGQNEKLFF	TGCGCCAGCAGCCAGGAGAGGACAGGTTTAGGACAAAATGAAAAACTGTTTTTT
TRBV7-9	TRBJ1-2	TRBD1	-	CASSTDRYSNYGYTF	TGTGCCAGCAGCACGGACAGGTATTCTAACTATGGCTACACCTTC
TRBV21-1	TRBJ1-3	-	-	CASTFRGLSGNTIYF	TGTGCCAGCACCTTCAGGGGCCTCTCTGGAAACACCATATATTTT
TRBV4-3	TRBJ1-2	-	-	CASRSQAQLANYGYTF	TGCGCCAGCAGATCACAGGCCCAGTTAGCTAACTATGGCTACACCTTC
TRBV2	TRBJ1-2	-	-	CASSEDGGNYGYTF	TGTGCCAGCAGTGAAGATGGCGGAAACTATGGCTACACCTTC
TRBV20-1	TRBJ1-1	-	-	CSAQRTAEAFF	TGCAGTGCGCAACGGACAGCTGAAGCTTTCTTT
TRBV12-3/TRBV12-4	TRBJ1-4	-	-	CASSVGHFEKLFF	TGTGCCAGCAGTGTCGGACATTTTGAAAAACTGTTTTTT
TRBV11-2	TRBJ2-2	TRBD2	once	CASSPRYGGVNTGELFF	TGTGCCAGCAGCCCGAGATATGGGGGGGTGAACACCGGGGAGCTGTTTTTT
TRBV30	TRBJ2-2	-	-	CAWTQARELFF	TGTGCCTGGACTCAGGCCCGGGAGCTGTTTTTT
TRBV13	TRBJ1-2	-	-	CASSFGRQGGYTF	TGTGCCAGCAGCTTCGGGAGGCAGGGGGGCTACACCTTC
TRBV19	TRBJ2-7	-	few	CARKTGRPYEQYF	TGTGCCAGAAAAACAGGGAGACCCTACGAGCAGTACTTC
TRBV10-3	TRBJ1-4	TRBD1	-	CAISESDREYDEKLFF	TGTGCCATCAGTGAGTCGGACAGGGAGTACGATGAAAAACTGTTTTTT
TRBV2	TRBJ2-5	TRBD1	-	CASSRSGTDKETQYF	TGTGCCAGCAGTAGATCCGGGACAGACAAGGAGACCCAGTACTTC
TRBV2	TRBJ1-4	TRBD1	-	CASSTDRDVGISEKLFF	TGTGCCAGCAGTACGGACAGGGATGTGGGGATTAGTGAAAAACTGTTTTTT
TRBV5-6	TRBJ2-7	TRBD1	-	CASSRTLGGTGYYEQYF	TGTGCCAGCAGCCGCACCTTGGGGGGGACAGGGTACTACGAGCAGTACTTC
TRBV4-3	TRBJ1-6	TRBD1	few	CASSSLDRGNSPLHF	TGCGCCAGCAGCTCACTTGACAGGGGTAATTCACCCCTCCACTTT
TRBV18	TRBJ1-4	-	-	CASSPAGQANEKLFF	TGTGCCAGCTCACCTGCGGGGCAGGCTAATGAAAAACTGTTTTTT
TRBV29-1	TRBJ1-4	TRBD1	-	CSARDSNWEKLFF	TGCAGCGCCCGGGACAGTAATTGGGAAAAACTGTTTTTT
TRBV29-1	TRBJ2-2	TRBD1	-	CSVSGTAYAGELFF	TGCAGCGTTTCCGGGACAGCCTACGCCGGGGAGCTGTTTTTT
TRBV7-9	TRBJ1-5	-	-	CASSSADSYSNQPQHF	TGTGCCAGCAGCTCCGCAGACAGCTATAGCAATCAGCCCCAGCATTTT
TRBV12-5	TRBJ1-1	-	-	CASGFATDNTEAFF	TGTGCTAGTGGTTTCGCGACAGATAACACTGAAGCTTTCTTT
TRBV28	TRBJ1-2	-	-	CASSSPGRVGNGYTF	TGTGCCAGCAGTTCGCCGGGCAGGGTGGGAAATGGCTACACCTTC
TRBV3-1/TRBV3-2	TRBJ2-1	TRBD2	-	CASSQRGSFSYNEQFF	TGTGCCAGCAGCCAGCGGGGGTCCTTCTCCTACAATGAGCAGTTCTTC
TRBV7-9	TRBJ2-3	-	-	CASSYPRSTDTQYF	TGTGCCAGCAGCTATCCTCGTAGCACAGATACGCAGTATTTT
TRBV29-1	TRBJ1-2	-	-	CSVEDATRDGYTF	TGCAGCGTTGAAGACGCGACCAGGGATGGCTACACCTTC
TRBV21-1	TRBJ2-3	-	-	CASSKDRGRGTDTQYF	TGTGCCAGCAGCAAAGATAGGGGCAGGGGCACAGATACGCAGTATTTT
TRBV27	TRBJ1-5	-	-	CASRAGPSNQPQHF	TGTGCCAGCAGGGCAGGGCCAAGCAATCAGCCCCAGCATTTT
TRBV5-6	TRBJ2-7	-	-	CASSFRGTSQYEQYF	TGTGCCAGCAGCTTCCGCGGGACTTCCCAATACGAGCAGTACTTC
TRBV4-1	TRBJ2-3	TRBD2	once	CASSQANRLAADTQYF	TGCGCCAGCAGCCAAGCGAATCGACTAGCGGCAGATACGCAGTATTTT
TRBV30	TRBJ1-1	TRBD1	-	CAWSVWDRPNTEAFF	TGTGCCTGGAGTGTTTGGGACAGACCGAACACTGAAGCTTTCTTT
TRBV18	TRBJ1-1	TRBD1	-	CASSSRTGNSEAFF	TGTGCCAGCTCATCTCGGACAGGGAACTCTGAAGCTTTCTTT
TRBV2	TRBJ1-2	-	-	CASSTGIYGYTF	TGTGCCAGCAGTACAGGGATCTATGGCTACACCTTC
TRBV7-2	TRBJ1-2	TRBD1	-	CASSLDGGRGYYGYTF	TGTGCCAGCAGCTTAGATGGGGGCAGGGGGTACTATGGCTACACCTTC
TRBV27	TRBJ1-1	-	few	CASTLTEAFF	TGTGCCAGCACCCTCACTGAAGCTTTCTTT
TRBV7-8	TRBJ1-4	-	-	CASTRGLANEKLFF	TGTGCCAGCACGCGGGGGTTGGCTAATGAAAAACTGTTTTTT
TRBV7-2	TRBJ2-7	TRBD1	-	CASSLRGLGEQYF	TGTGCCAGCAGCTTAAGGGGGCTGGGCGAGCAGTACTTC
TRBV10-2	TRBJ2-1	TRBD2	few	CASRGLAGNEQFF	TGCGCCAGCAGGGGACTAGCGGGGAATGAGCAGTTCTTC
TRBV19	TRBJ2-1	TRBD1	-	CASSHRDREVNEQFF	TGTGCCAGTAGTCACCGGGACAGGGAAGTCAATGAGCAGTTCTTC
TRBV5-4	TRBJ2-2	TRBD2	once	CASSPRVSGGVDTGELFF	TGTGCCAGCAGCCCCAGGGTTAGCGGGGGCGTAGACACCGGGGAGCTGTTTTTT
TRBV20-1	TRBJ2-5	TRBD1	-	CSASARDRRQETQYF	TGCAGTGCTAGTGCGAGGGACAGGAGGCAAGAGACCCAGTACTTC
TRBV2	TRBJ2-1	TRBD2	few	CASSVVLAANEQFF	TGTGCCAGCAGTGTGGTTCTAGCGGCGAATGAGCAGTTCTTC
TRBV5-6	TRBJ1-1	-	-	CASSLDRNTEAFF	TGTGCCAGCAGCTTGGACAGGAACACTGAAGCTTTCTTT
TRBV28	TRBJ2-3	-	-	CASSLMRAMYF	TGTGCCAGCAGTTTAATGCGGGCGATGTATTTT
TRBV7-2	TRBJ2-5	TRBD2	-	CASSSQGTSGGFQETQYF	TGTGCCAGCAGCTCCCAAGGGACTAGCGGGGGGTTTCAAGAGACCCAGTACTTC
TRBV5-1	TRBJ2-2	TRBD1	once	CASSPRTGLYRTGELFF	TGCGCCAGCAGCCCGCGGACAGGCCTATATCGCACCGGGGAGCTGTTTTTT
TRBV29-1	TRBJ1-2	-	-	CSQFEGGAGYTF	TGCAGCCAATTCGAGGGCGGCGCGGGCTACACCTTC
TRBV30	TRBJ2-7	TRBD2	-	CAWSPLSGGIDEQYF	TGTGCCTGGAGTCCTCTGTCGGGGGGGATCGACGAGCAGTACTTC
TRBV6-5	TRBJ1-2	-	many	CASSPGQPSYGYTF	TGTGCCAGCAGTCCCGGACAGCCAAGCTATGGCTACACCTTC